This T cell receptor (beta chain) was profiled in a study of shared clonotypes between healthy human individuals. Whole-study results and caveats: Rarefaction exposed incomplete sorted-subset sequencing despite large depth.

TCRdb keeps only in-frame clones here, not all; method: immunoSEQ multiplex PCR. The sample holds about 1.4 million clones; more than 95% are singletons and the top ten take roughly 1.2%. V dropped 1 base and J dropped 0 bases, with 7 bases sitting between them. Germline V gene data show CDR1 as SGHAT and CDR2 as FQNNGV. The CDR3 is made up of 14 amino acids. Concerning this clone itself: Antigen unknown.

This clonotype originated in a man younger than 45 in good health. Sequenced sample: naive CD4+ T cells sorted from blood. Documented subset: CD45RA+ positively selected. The chain couples TRBV11-2 to TRBJ2-7; D gene ambiguous. DNA of the CDR3: TGTGCCAGCAGCTTAGCTCGTTACTCCTACGAGCAGTACTTC. Amino acid sequence: CASSLARYSYEQYF.